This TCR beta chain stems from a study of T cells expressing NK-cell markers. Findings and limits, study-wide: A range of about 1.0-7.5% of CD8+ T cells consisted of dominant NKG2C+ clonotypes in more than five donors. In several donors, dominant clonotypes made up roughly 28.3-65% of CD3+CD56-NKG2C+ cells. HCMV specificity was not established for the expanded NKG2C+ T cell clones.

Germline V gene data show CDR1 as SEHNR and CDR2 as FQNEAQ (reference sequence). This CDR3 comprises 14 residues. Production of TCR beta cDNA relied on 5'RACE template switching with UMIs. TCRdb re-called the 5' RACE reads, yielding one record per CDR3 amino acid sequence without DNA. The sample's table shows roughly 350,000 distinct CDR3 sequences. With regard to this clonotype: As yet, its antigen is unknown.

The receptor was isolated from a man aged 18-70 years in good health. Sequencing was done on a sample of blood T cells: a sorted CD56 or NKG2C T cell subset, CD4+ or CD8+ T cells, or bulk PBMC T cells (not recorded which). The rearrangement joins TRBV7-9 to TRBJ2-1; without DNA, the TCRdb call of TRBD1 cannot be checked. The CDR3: CASSFKEVGAEQFF.